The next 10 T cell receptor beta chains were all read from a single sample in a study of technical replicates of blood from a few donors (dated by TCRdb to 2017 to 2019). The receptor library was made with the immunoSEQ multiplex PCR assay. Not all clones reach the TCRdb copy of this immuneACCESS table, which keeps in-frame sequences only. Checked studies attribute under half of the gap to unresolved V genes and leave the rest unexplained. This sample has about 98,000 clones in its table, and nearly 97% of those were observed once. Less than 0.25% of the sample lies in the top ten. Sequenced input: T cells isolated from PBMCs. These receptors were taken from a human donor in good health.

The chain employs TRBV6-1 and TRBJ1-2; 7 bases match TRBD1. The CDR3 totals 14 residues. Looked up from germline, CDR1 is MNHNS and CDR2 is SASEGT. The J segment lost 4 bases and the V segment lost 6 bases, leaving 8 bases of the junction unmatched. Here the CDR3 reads CASRLGTDLYGYTF. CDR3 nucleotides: TGTGCCAGCAGACTCGGGACAGATCTCTATGGCTACACCTTC.

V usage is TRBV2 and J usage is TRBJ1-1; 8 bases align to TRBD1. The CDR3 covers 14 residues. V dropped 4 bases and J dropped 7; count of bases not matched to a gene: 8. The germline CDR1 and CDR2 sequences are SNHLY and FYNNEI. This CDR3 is CASSGQGPTLEAFF. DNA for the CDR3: TGTGCCAGCAGTGGACAGGGGCCGACGCTTGAAGCTTTCTTT.

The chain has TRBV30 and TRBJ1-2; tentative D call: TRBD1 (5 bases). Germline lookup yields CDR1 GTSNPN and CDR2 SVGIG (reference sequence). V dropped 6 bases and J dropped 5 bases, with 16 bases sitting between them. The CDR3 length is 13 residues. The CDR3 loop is CACSRVAGYGYTF. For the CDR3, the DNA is TGTGCCTGTTCCAGGGTGGCGGGGTATGGCTACACCTTC.

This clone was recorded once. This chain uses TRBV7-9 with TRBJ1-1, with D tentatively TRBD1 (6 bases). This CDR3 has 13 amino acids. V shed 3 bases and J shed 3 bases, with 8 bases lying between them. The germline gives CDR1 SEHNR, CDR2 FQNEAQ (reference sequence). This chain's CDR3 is CASSLRQDTEAFF. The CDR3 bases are TGTGCCAGCAGCTTGAGACAGGACACTGAAGCTTTCTTT.

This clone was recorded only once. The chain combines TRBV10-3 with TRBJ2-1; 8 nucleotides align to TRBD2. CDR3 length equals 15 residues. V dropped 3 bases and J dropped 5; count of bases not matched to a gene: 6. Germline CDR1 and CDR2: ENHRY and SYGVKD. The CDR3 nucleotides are TGTGCCATCAGTGATCATACTAGCGGAAACAATGAGCAGTTCTTC. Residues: CAISDHTSGNNEQFF.

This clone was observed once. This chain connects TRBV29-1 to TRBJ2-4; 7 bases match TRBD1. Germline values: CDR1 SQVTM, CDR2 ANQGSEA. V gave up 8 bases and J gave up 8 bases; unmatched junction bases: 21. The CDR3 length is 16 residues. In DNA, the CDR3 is TGCAGCATGACACCACCGGGTAGGGGGCTAGGAGACATTCAGTACTTC. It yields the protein CSMTPPGRGLGDIQYF.

Here the CDR3 reads CASSLRGGGHTDTQYF. As DNA, the CDR3 is TGTGCCAGCAGTTTAAGGGGCGGGGGGCACACAGATACGCAGTATTTT. The V and J genes are TRBV28 and TRBJ2-3, with 8 bases fitting TRBD2. The V and J ends lost 2 bases and 2 bases, in that order; junction bases with no gene match: 6. The length of the CDR3 is 16 residues. The germline CDR1 and CDR2 sequences are MDHEN and SYDVKM.

The CDR3 bases are TGTGCCAGCAACGCGGGGAGGTCCCTAGGACAAGAGACCCAGTACTTC. Its protein is CASNAGRSLGQETQYF. The rearrangement joins TRBV27 to TRBJ2-5, with D possibly matching TRBD2 (6 bases). V shed 7 bases and J shed 2 bases, with 20 bases lying between them. Per the germline V gene, CDR1 is MNHEY and CDR2 is SMNVEV (reference sequence). This CDR3 has 16 residues.

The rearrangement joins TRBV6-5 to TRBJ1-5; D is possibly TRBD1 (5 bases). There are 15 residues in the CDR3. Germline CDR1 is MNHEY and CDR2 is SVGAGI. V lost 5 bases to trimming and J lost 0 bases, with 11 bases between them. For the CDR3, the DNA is TGTGCCAGCAGTCCGGACATTTATAGCAATCAGCCCCAGCATTTT. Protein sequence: CASSPDIYSNQPQHF.

The CDR3 bases are TGTGCCAGCAGACAGGGTAGTAATGAAAAACTGTTTTTT. Translated: CASRQGSNEKLFF. V and J are TRBV2 and TRBJ1-4; tentatively, D is TRBD1 (6 bases). There are 13 residues in the CDR3. CDR1 is SNHLY, CDR2 FYNNEI, per germline. The germline V and J ends were trimmed by 6 bases and 4 bases, with 9 bases remaining between them.